Listed below are T cell receptor beta chains from one sample, sequenced in a study of blood T cells in healthy people across ages. TCRdb re-called the 5' RACE reads through MiXCR, storing one row per CDR3 protein. Of 650,000 to 1,000,000 distinct CDR3 sequences in the sample, 35% to 50% are singletons; the top ten hold less than 20%. Sequenced: blood. The receptor set was obtained from a man aged 80 or over in good health. Both conserved end residues are part of each CDR3.

v_call	j_call	cdr3_aa
TRBV20-1	TRBJ2-4	CSAREPTGLAKNIQYF
TRBV25-1	TRBJ2-1	CASSRRPDNEQFF
TRBV12-3/TRBV12-4	TRBJ2-7	CASSQALGGGPYEQYF
TRBV4-3	-	CASSQPTGGLSETQYF
TRBV28	TRBJ2-7	CASIPGGSYEQYF
TRBV20-1	TRBJ2-2	CSARRGTTNTGELFF
TRBV7-2	TRBJ2-1	CASSFTLLAGNYNEQFF
TRBV5-1	TRBJ2-6	CASSLTGTPGANVLTF
TRBV2	TRBJ2-7	CASSVSGTRGHEQYF
TRBV6-6	TRBJ2-1	CASRPSKERGSYNEQFF
TRBV7-2	TRBJ2-1	CASSVTSGSTNEQFF
TRBV7-9	TRBJ2-3	CASSRIGQGAEDAQYF
TRBV21-1	-	CASSLISAHGTPYPEQYF
TRBV25-1	TRBJ1-1	CASSPLQGAVNTEAFF
TRBV12-3/TRBV12-4	TRBJ1-2	CASSRTGERYTF
TRBV18	TRBJ1-4	CASSGAVNEKLFF
TRBV2	TRBJ2-4	CASSAGRGGGALAKNIQYF
TRBV6-6	TRBJ2-7	CASSYARLASDYEQYF
TRBV4-3	TRBJ2-6	CASTQDREGGANVLTF
TRBV11-2	TRBJ2-7	CASSLEARATYEQYF
TRBV21-1	TRBJ2-5	CASSKADRIQETQYF
TRBV29-1	TRBJ1-1	CSARDGNTEAFF
TRBV5-1	TRBJ2-3	CASSKNRQGTDTQYF
TRBV7-2	TRBJ1-2	CASSLISGTLNYGYTF
TRBV7-2	TRBJ2-5	CASSLAGTAGGETQYF
TRBV5-1	TRBJ2-2	CASGGQYTGELFF
TRBV25-1	TRBJ1-2	CASSEYTGTYGYTF
TRBV12-3/TRBV12-4	TRBJ2-5	CASSLAGTSGTETQYF
TRBV27	TRBJ2-7	CASSRLAGGLYEQYF
TRBV20-1	TRBJ1-6	CSAIQGGLSALHF
TRBV3-1	TRBJ2-5	CASSQEFYAVAAPKAQYF
TRBV2	TRBJ2-1	CASSDLAGVNEQFF
TRBV7-2	TRBJ2-1	CASSLQVVSGRAGNEQFF
TRBV2	TRBJ2-7	CASSEGPIFSYEQYF
TRBV6-5	TRBJ2-7	CASGRERGEQYF
TRBV20-1	TRBJ1-1	CSASAETEAFF
TRBV6-5	TRBJ2-3	CASSYYSGSGGGTDTQYF
TRBV6-6	TRBJ1-1	CASSHPGQKMNTEAFF
TRBV11-1	TRBJ1-6	CASSSAPGQAPLHF
TRBV29-1	TRBJ2-3	CSADRDKSTDTQYF
TRBV5-1	TRBJ2-1	CASSRLGDNEQFF
TRBV3-1	TRBJ1-6	CASSQGVSSPLHF
TRBV5-1	TRBJ2-2	CASRGPGELFF
TRBV7-3	TRBJ2-5	CASSPSVSAETQYF
TRBV7-2	TRBJ2-4	CASSLAGSNIQYF
TRBV12-3/TRBV12-4	TRBJ2-6	CASKGISGENSGANVLTF
TRBV20-1	-	CSAPGTSTYEQYF
TRBV7-2	TRBJ1-3	CASSLVPNSGNTIYF
TRBV29-1	TRBJ1-6	CSAKDWDNNSPLHF
TRBV7-9	TRBJ1-5	CASSYSPSNQPQHF
TRBV29-1	TRBJ1-1	CSATGGHEAFF
TRBV11-3	TRBJ2-1	CASSPRLAGGSYNEQFF
TRBV7-2	TRBJ2-5	CASSWSPLVGSMYNEQYF
TRBV5-1	-	CASSLQGVEQYF
TRBV5-1	TRBJ1-1	CASSGQGITEAFF
TRBV7-6	TRBJ2-1	CASSFTGWETQFF
TRBV20-1	TRBJ2-7	CSAKGGRQYEQYF
TRBV5-6	TRBJ2-7	CASSPGVSGSFYEQYF
TRBV29-1	TRBJ1-4	CSVYQQGDEKLFF